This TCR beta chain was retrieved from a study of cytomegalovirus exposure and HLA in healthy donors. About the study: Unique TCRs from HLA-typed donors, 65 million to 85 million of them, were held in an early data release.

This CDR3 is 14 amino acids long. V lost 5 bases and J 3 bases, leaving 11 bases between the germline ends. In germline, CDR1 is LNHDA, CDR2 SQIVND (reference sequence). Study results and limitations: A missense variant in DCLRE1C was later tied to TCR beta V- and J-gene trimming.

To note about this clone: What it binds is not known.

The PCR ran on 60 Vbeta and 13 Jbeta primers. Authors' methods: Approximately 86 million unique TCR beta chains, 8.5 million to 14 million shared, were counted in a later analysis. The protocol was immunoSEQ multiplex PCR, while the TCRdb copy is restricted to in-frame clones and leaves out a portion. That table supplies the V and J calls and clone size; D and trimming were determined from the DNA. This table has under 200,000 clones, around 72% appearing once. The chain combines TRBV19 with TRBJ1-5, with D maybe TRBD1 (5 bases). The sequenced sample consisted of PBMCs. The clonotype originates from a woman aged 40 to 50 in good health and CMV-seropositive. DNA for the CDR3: TGTGCCAGTAGTCCGGACACATCCAATCAGCCCCAGCATTTT. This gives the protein CASSPDTSNQPQHF.